This T cell receptor beta chain was retrieved from a study of beta chain features in type 1 diabetes. Germline CDR1 reads SGHRS; CDR2 reads YFSETQ. Losses at the gene ends were 0 bases for V and 5 bases for J; bases not matched to a gene: 6. This CDR3 comprises 15 residues. Purity above 95% was achieved in all sorted populations. Expressed TCRB transcripts were sequenced because the entire RNA isolate underwent reverse transcription. The assay was immunoSEQ multiplex PCR, and TCRdb's table has in-frame clones only and misses some. The data show approximately 250,000 clones, roughly 15% seen once. This chain joins TRBV5-1 and TRBJ2-7; 9 bases map to TRBD1. The sequence was obtained from a woman in her thirties or forties in good health. Sequencing was done on a sample of naive CD4+ T cells from blood. CDR3 coding DNA: TGCGCCAGCAGCTTGGGGGGGACAGGGTCCCACGAGCAGTACTTC. Encoded protein: CASSLGGTGSHEQYF.